This TCR beta chain was identified during a study of OX40 agonist ivuxolimab in advanced cancers. Study as a whole: Participants, 82.7% male, averaged approximately 56 years of age, ranging from roughly 20 to 79.

Data came from immunoSEQ multiplex PCR; TCRdb stores just in-frame clones and leaves some out. This sample has approximately 40,000 clones; approximately 86% occur once, and the top ten carry around 8%. V lost 4 bases, J lost 5 bases, and 2 bases stayed unmatched. CDR3 length: 12 amino acids. Germline CDR1 and CDR2: SEHNR and FQNEAQ (reference sequence). The input for sequencing was CD4+ or CD8+ T cells sorted from blood, taken in a trial of the OX40 agonist ivuxolimab. The sequence was collected from an adult with an advanced solid tumor such as melanoma, head and neck, liver or kidney cancer. This chain uses TRBV7-9 with TRBJ2-7, with 7 bases aligning to TRBD2. Here the CDR3 DNA reads TGTGCCAGCAGCTGGGGGACTAACGAGCAGTACTTC. Its translation: CASSWGTNEQYF.